This TCR beta chain was sequenced for a study of CD8 T cells in ankylosing spondylitis (dated by TCRdb to about 2017). About the investigation overall: To find TCR variants linked to disease, the study profiled T cell receptor beta repertoires in ankylosing spondylitis patients and healthy donors. The full study cohort was made up of under 30 ankylosing spondylitis patients and around 100 healthy donors. Peripheral blood was sampled, and synovial fluid was also collected from ankylosing spondylitis patients. Results and caveats for the whole study, not just this receptor: Some motif variants had previously been reported in the synovial fluid and blood of reactive arthritis patients, which suggests shared mechanisms of disease initiation. A CD8+ phenotype was shown by the disease-linked clones, which were found at relatively low frequencies in peripheral blood. Blood from ankylosing spondylitis patients appeared to be characterized by a TCR beta motif made up of under 10 highly homologous amino acid variants. Significant enrichment of the disease-linked clones was reported in matched synovial fluid samples from ankylosing spondylitis patients.

V and J lose 8 bases and 11 bases, and a span of 19 bases separates them. The CDR3 has 13 amino acids, counting the end cysteine and phenylalanine. Left in the record is the CDR3 DNA by itself, 39 bases read in frame from the first base. From a lookup of the germline V gene (reference sequence), CDR1 and CDR2 are SEHNR and FQNEAQ. This clonotype was seen more than once but under ten times. Its antigen is currently not known. No qualities accompany the bases; no much larger clone lies one base away. The sequencing machine was an Illumina HiSeq 2500. Quantitative 5'-RACE with molecular barcodes was used to prepare TCR beta libraries. Turning to the authors' computational methods: Disease-linked TCR variants were identified with a new computational method built on a probabilistic model of VDJ rearrangement. TCRdb's own reprocessing of the public reads used fastp at Q25 and MiXCR and kept productive beta chains. A single entry per CDR3 protein holds the most common genes and DNA from its merged rows. Clone size and V and J calls follow TCRdb, not the original study. This sample comprises under 150,000 distinct CDR3 sequences, roughly 8% of them detected only once. The top ten clones comprise 7.3% of the sample.

Synovial fluid samples and blood samples obtained from the same ankylosing spondylitis patients were matched. The receptor chain draws on TRBV7-9 and TRBJ2-1; the D gene could be either TRBD1 or TRBD2, each agreeing at 5 bases. The TCR originated in a male donor with ankylosing spondylitis. Sequenced sample: synovial fluid, either unsorted or a sorted T cell fraction (not recorded which). The CDR3 protein sequence reads: CASVGPLRGQQFF. The sequence in DNA is TGTGCCAGCGTTGGTCCCCTCCGGGGACAGCAGTTCTTC.